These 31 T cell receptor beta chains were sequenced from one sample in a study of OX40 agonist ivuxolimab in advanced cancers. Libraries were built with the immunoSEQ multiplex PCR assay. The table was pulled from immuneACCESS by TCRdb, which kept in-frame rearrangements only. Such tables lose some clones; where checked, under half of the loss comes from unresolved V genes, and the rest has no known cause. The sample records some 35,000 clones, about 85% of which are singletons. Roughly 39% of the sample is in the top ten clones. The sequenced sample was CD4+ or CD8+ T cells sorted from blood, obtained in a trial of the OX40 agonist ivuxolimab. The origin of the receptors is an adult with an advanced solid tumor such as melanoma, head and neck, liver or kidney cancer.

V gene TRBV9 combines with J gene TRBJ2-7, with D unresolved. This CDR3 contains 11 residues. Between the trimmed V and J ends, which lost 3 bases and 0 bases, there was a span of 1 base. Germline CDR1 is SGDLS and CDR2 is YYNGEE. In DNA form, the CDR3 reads TGTGCCAGCAGCGGCTCCTACGAGCAGTACTTC. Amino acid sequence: CASSGSYEQYF.

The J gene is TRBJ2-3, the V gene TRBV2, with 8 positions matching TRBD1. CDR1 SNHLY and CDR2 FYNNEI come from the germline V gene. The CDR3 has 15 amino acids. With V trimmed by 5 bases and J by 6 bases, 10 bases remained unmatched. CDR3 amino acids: CASSFRTGSFDTQYF. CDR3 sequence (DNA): TGTGCCAGCAGTTTCCGGACAGGGTCCTTTGATACGCAGTATTTT.

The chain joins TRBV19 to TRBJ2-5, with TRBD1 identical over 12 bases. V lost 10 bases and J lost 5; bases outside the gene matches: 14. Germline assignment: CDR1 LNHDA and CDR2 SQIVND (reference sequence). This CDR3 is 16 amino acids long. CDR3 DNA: TGTGCCACCCAGGGGACCGGGACAGGGGGCTTTGAGACCCAGTACTTC. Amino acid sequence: CATQGTGTGGFETQYF.

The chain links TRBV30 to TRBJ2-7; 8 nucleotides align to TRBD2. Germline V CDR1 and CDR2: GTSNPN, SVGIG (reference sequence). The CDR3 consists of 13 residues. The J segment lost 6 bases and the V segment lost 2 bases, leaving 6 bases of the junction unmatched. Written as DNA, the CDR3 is TGTGCCTGGAGTAACCTCCGGGGGGGCGAGCAGTACTTC. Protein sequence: CAWSNLRGGEQYF.

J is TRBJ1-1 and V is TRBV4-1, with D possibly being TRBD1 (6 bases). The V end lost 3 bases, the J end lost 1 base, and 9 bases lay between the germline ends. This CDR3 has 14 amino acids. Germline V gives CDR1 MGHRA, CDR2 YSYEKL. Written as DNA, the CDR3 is TGCGCCAGCAGCCAGGGGGCATGGAACACTGAAGCTTTCTTT. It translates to CASSQGAWNTEAFF.

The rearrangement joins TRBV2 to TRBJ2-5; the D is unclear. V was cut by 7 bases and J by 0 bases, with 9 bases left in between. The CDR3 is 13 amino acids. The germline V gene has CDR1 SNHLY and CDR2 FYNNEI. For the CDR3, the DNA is TGTGCCAGCAAGGTGGGGTACCAAGAGACCCAGTACTTC. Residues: CASKVGYQETQYF.

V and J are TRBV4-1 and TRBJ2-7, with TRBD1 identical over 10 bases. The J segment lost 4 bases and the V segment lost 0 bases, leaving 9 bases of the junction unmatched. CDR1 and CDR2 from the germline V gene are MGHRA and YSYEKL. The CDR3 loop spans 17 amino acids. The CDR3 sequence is CASSQDPFRTGGYEQYF. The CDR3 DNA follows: TGCGCCAGCAGCCAAGATCCCTTCCGGACAGGGGGGTACGAGCAGTACTTC.

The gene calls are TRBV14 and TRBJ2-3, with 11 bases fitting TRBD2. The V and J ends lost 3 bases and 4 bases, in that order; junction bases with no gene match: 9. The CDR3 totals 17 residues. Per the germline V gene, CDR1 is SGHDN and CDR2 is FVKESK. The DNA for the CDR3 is TGTGCCAGCAGCCACCCGGTTGGTAGCGGGGGGGCAGATACGCAGTATTTT. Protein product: CASSHPVGSGGADTQYF.

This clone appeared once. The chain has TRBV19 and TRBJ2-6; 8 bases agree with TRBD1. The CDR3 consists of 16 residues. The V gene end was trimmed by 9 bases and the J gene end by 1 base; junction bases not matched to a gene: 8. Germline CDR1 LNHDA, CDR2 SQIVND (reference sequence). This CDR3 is CASTDRVSSGANVLTF. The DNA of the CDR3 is TGTGCCAGCACGGACAGGGTCAGTTCTGGGGCCAACGTCCTGACTTTC.

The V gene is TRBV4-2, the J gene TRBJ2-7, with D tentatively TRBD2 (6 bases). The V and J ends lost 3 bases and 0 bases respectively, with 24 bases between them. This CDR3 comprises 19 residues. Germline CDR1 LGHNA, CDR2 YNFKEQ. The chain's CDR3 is CASSHLRGGDTVNSYEQYF. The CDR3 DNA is TGTGCCAGCAGCCACCTAAGGGGCGGGGATACAGTCAACTCCTACGAGCAGTACTTC.

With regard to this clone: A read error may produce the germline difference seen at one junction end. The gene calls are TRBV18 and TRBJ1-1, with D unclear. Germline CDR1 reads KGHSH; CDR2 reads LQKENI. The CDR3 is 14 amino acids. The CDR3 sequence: CASSPLEGNTEAFF. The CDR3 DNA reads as TGTGCCAGCTCGCCACTTGAGGGGAACACTGAAGCTTTCTTT.

CDR3 nucleotide sequence: TGTGCCAGCAGTCTAGAAGGGACTAGCGGCCAAGGGCAGTACTTC. This gives the protein CASSLEGTSGQGQYF. The chain joins TRBV2 to TRBJ2-7; 11 nucleotides line up with TRBD2. In germline, CDR1 is SNHLY, CDR2 FYNNEI. V was clipped by 5 bases and J by 9 bases; unmatched bases: 12. This CDR3 region has 15 residues.

CDR3 protein: CASSLEGMNTEAFF. The CDR3, as DNA: TGCGCCAGCAGCTTGGAAGGGATGAACACTGAAGCTTTCTTT. This chain uses TRBV5-1 with TRBJ1-1; D unresolved. Germline V gene sequence: CDR1 SGHRS, CDR2 YFSETQ. CDR3 length: 14 residues. V was shortened by 0 bases and J by 0 bases, with 6 bases between the two germline ends.

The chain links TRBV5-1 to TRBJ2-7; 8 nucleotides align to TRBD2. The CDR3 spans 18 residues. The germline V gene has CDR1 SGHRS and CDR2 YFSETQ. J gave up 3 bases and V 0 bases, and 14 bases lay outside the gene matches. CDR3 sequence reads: CASSLATSGAQSRYEQYF. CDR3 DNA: TGCGCCAGCAGCTTGGCTACTAGCGGAGCCCAATCCCGCTACGAGCAGTACTTC.

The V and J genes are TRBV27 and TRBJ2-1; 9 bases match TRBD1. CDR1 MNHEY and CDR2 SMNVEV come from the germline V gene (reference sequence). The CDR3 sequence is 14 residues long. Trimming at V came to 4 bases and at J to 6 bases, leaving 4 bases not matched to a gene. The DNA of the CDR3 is TGTGCCAGCAGTTACGGACAGGGGTTCAATGAGCAGTTCTTC. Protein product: CASSYGQGFNEQFF.

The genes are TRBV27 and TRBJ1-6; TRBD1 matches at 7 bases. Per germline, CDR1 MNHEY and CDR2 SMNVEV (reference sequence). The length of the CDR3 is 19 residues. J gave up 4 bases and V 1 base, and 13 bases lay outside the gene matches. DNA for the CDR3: TGTGCCAGCAGTTTATTCCCCCCAGACAGGGAGAGGTATAATTCACCCCTCCACTTT. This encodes CASSLFPPDRERYNSPLHF.

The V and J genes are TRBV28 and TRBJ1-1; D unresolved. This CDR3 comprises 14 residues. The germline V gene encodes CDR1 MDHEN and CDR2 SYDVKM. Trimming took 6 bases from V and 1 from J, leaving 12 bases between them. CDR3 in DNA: TGTGCCAGCAGGAAAATAGGGCAGAACACTGAAGCTTTCTTT. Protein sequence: CASRKIGQNTEAFF.

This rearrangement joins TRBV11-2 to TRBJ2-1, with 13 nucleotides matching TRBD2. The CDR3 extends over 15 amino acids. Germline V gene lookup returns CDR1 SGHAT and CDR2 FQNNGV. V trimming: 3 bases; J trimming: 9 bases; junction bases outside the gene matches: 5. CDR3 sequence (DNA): TGTGCCAGCAGCTTTGGGACTAGCGGGGAGGGTGAGCAGTTCTTC. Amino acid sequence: CASSFGTSGEGEQFF.

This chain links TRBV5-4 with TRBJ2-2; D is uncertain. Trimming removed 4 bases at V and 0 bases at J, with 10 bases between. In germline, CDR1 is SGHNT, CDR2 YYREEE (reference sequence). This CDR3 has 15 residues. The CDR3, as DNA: TGTGCCAGCAGCAGCCGCCAAACGAACACCGGGGAGCTGTTTTTT. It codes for CASSSRQTNTGELFF.

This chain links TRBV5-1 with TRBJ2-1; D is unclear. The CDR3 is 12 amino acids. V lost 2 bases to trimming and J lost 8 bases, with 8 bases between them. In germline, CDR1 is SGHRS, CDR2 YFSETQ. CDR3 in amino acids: CASSFSAHEQFF. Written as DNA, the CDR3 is TGCGCCAGCAGCTTTTCGGCCCATGAGCAGTTCTTC.

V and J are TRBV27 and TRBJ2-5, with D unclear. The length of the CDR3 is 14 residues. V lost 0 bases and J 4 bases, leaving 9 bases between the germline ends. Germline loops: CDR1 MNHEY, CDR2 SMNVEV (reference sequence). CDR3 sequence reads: CASSLSRVPETQYF. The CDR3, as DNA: TGTGCCAGCAGTTTATCTAGGGTCCCAGAGACCCAGTACTTC.

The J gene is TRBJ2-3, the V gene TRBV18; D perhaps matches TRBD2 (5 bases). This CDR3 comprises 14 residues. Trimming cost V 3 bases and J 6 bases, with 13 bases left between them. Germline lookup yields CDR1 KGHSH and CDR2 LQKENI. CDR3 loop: CASSPYGVRDTQYF. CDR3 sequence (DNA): TGTGCCAGCTCACCCTACGGGGTCAGGGATACGCAGTATTTT.

The CDR3 is CASSPTGTGELFF. CDR3 DNA: TGTGCCAGCAGCCCCACGGGCACCGGGGAGCTGTTTTTT. This chain uses TRBV7-9 with TRBJ2-2; D remains unclear. Trimming pared 5 bases from V and 4 bases from J, leaving 8 bases between. Germline lookup yields CDR1 SEHNR and CDR2 FQNEAQ (reference sequence). The CDR3 contains 13 residues.

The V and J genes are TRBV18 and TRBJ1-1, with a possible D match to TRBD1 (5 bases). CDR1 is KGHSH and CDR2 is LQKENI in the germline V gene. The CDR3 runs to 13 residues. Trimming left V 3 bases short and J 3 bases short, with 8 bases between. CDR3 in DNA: TGTGCCAGCTCACCGGTGGGGGACACTGAAGCTTTCTTT. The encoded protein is CASSPVGDTEAFF.

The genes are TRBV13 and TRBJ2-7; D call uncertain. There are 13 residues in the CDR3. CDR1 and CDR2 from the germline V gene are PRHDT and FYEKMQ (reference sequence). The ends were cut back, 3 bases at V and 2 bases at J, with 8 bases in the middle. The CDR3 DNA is TGTGCCAGCAGCTTGCCCATGACCTACGAGCAGTACTTC. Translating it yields CASSLPMTYEQYF.

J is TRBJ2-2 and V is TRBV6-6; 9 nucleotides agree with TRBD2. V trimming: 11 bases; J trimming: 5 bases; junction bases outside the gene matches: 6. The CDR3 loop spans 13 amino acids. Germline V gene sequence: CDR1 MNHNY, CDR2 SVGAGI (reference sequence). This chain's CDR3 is CAGQTSGTGELFF. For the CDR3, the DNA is TGTGCCGGGCAGACTAGCGGTACCGGGGAGCTGTTTTTT.

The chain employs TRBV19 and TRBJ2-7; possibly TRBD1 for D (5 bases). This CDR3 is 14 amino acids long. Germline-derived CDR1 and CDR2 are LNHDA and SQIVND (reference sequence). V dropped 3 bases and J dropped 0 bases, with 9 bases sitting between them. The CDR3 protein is CASSMRQSSYEQYF. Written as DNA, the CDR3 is TGTGCCAGTAGTATGCGACAGAGCTCCTACGAGCAGTACTTC.

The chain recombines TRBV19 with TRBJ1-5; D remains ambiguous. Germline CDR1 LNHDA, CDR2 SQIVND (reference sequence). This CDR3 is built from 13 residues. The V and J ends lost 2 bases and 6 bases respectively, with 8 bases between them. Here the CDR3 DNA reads TGTGCCAGTAGTATAAAGGTCGCTCAGCCCCAGCATTTT. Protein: CASSIKVAQPQHF.

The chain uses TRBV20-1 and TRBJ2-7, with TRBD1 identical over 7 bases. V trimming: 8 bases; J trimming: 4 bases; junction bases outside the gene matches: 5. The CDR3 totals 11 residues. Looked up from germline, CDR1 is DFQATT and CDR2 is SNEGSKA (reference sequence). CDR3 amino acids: CSSYRGYEQYF. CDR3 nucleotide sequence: TGCAGTTCCTACAGGGGATACGAGCAGTACTTC.

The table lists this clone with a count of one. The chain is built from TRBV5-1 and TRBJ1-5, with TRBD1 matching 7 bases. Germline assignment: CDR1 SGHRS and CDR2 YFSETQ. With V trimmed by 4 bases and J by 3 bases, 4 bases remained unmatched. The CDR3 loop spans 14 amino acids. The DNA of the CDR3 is TGCGCCAGCAGCACGGGACAGCTCAATCAGCCCCAGCATTTT. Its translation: CASSTGQLNQPQHF.

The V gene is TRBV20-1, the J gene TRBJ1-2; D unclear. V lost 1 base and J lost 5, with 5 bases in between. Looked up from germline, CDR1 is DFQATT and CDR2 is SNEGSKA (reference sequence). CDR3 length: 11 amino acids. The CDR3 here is CSARVGYGYTF. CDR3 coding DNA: TGCAGTGCTAGAGTAGGTTATGGCTACACCTTC.